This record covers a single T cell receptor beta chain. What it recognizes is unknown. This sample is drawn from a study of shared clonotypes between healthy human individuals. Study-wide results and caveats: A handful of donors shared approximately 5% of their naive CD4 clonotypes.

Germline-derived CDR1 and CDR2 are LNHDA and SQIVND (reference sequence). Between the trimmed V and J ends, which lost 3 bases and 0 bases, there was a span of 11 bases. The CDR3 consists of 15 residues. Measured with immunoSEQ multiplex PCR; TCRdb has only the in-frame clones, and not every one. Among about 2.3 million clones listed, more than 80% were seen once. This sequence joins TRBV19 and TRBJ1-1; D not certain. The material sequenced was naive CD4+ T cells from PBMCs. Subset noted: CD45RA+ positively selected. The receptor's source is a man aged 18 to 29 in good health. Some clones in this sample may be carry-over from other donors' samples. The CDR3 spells CASSIVRSLNTEAFF. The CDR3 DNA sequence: TGTGCCAGTAGTATTGTCCGAAGCTTGAACACTGAAGCTTTCTTT.